These 18 T cell receptor beta chains were sequenced from one sample in a study of Tregs in tolerant kidney transplant recipients. Profiled with immunoSEQ multiplex PCR; TCRdb holds only in-frame clones, not every one. The sample records some 4,100 clones, around 60% being singletons. Their antigens are not known. Sequencing was done on a sample of CD8+ T cells from blood cultured with allogeneic cells. The receptors derive from a human donor in good health.

There are a few counts of this clone. This chain uses TRBV11-2 with TRBJ2-4; 8 nucleotides agree with TRBD2. The V gene's germline CDR1 is SGHAT and CDR2 FQNNGV. CDR3 length: 17 amino acids. After removal of 0 bases from V and 9 bases from J, the junction contained 13 bases not matched to a gene. The CDR3 spells CASSLEWAGGVEGIQYF. CDR3 coding DNA: TGTGCCAGCAGCTTAGAATGGGCGGGGGGAGTGGAAGGCATTCAGTACTTC.

This rearrangement joins TRBV29-1 to TRBJ2-7, with 8 bases fitting TRBD1. Germline-derived CDR1 and CDR2 are SQVTM and ANQGSEA. Trimming removed 5 bases from V and 3 bases from J; junction bases left unmatched: 3. The CDR3 extends over 12 amino acids. In nucleotides, the CDR3 is TGCAGCGTTTGGACAGGGCTCTACGAGCAGTACTTC. Translated: CSVWTGLYEQYF.

V usage is TRBV11-2 and J usage is TRBJ1-2; TRBD1 matches at 8 bases. Germline V CDR1 and CDR2: SGHAT, FQNNGV. J lost 4 bases, V lost 6 bases, and 7 bases had no gene match. The CDR3 runs to 14 residues. The CDR3 sequence: CASSTGGFSYGYTF. CDR3 nucleotides: TGTGCCAGCAGTACAGGGGGATTCAGCTATGGCTACACCTTC.

The chain couples TRBV27 to TRBJ2-1; D uncertain. Trimming cost V 6 bases and J 0 bases, with 12 bases left between them. CDR1 is MNHEY and CDR2 is SMNVEV in the germline V gene (reference sequence). This CDR3 has 15 amino acids. The CDR3 region is CASSPTVSSYNEQFF. The CDR3 nucleotides read TGTGCCAGCAGCCCCACCGTTAGCTCCTACAATGAGCAGTTCTTC.

In this sample, this clone turned up a few times. This chain uses TRBV27 with TRBJ1-2; D not certain. CDR1 and CDR2 (germline): MNHEY, SMNVEV (reference sequence). The CDR3 runs 13 residues. The V end was cut by 0 bases, the J end by 8 bases, with 10 bases between. The CDR3 DNA reads as TGTGCCAGCAGTTTATCAGCCGGGAGGGGCTACACCTTC. Its translation: CASSLSAGRGYTF.

This chain joins TRBV18 and TRBJ2-3; D ambiguous. Germline V CDR1 and CDR2: KGHSH, LQKENI. V lost 3 bases and J 6 bases, leaving 13 bases between the germline ends. The CDR3 totals 14 residues. The CDR3: CASSPNGPTDTQYF. The CDR3 DNA reads as TGTGCCAGCTCACCTAACGGTCCCACGGATACGCAGTATTTT.

This clone was counted between two and nine times. This rearrangement joins TRBV5-1 to TRBJ1-1; 7 bases agree with TRBD1. J lost 4 bases, V lost 2 bases, and 5 bases had no gene match. Germline V CDR1 and CDR2: SGHRS, YFSETQ. The CDR3 sequence is 14 residues long. This chain's CDR3 is CASSLPGQITEAFF. As DNA, the CDR3 is TGCGCCAGCAGCTTACCGGGACAGATCACTGAAGCTTTCTTT.

This clone was detected only once. V and J are TRBV10-2 and TRBJ2-3; tentatively, D is TRBD2 (5 bases). The germline V gene has CDR1 WSHSY and CDR2 SAAADI. V was pared by 1 base and J by 3 bases, with 20 bases between. This CDR3 is built from 18 residues. CDR3 DNA sequence: TGCGCCAGCAGTGAGTTTAGAGTCGCCCGGGGTCCGACAGATACGCAGTATTTT. It translates to CASSEFRVARGPTDTQYF.

V usage is TRBV2 and J usage is TRBJ1-2, with TRBD1 matching 8 bases. Germline V gene sequence: CDR1 SNHLY, CDR2 FYNNEI. This CDR3 is built from 15 residues. J gave up 4 bases and V 3 bases, and 7 bases lay outside the gene matches. The DNA of the CDR3 is TGTGCCAGCAGTGATCCAGGGGGCTTGAGCTATGGCTACACCTTC. Translation gives CASSDPGGLSYGYTF.

The rearrangement joins TRBV7-8 to TRBJ1-2; no firm D call. Germline CDR1 and CDR2: SGHVS and FQNEAQ. The V gene lost 1 base and the J gene lost 6 bases, with 15 bases spanning the gap. CDR3 size: 15 residues. For the CDR3, the DNA is TGTGCCAGCAGCTTAGTAGGGCCGTCCGGGGATGGCTACACCTTC. Its translation: CASSLVGPSGDGYTF.

This rearrangement joins TRBV6-5 to TRBJ1-5; tentatively, D is TRBD1 (6 bases). This CDR3 spans 13 amino acids. V lost 5 bases to trimming and J lost 4 bases, with 9 bases between them. Germline values: CDR1 MNHEY, CDR2 SVGAGI. CDR3 residues: CASSPGVNQPQHF. CDR3 sequence (DNA): TGTGCCAGCAGTCCAGGGGTGAATCAGCCCCAGCATTTT.

The table lists this clone with a few counts. The chain couples TRBV19 to TRBJ1-1; the D is unclear. CDR1 LNHDA and CDR2 SQIVND come from the germline V gene (reference sequence). V lost 2 bases to trimming and J lost 3 bases, with 13 bases between them. The CDR3 contains 15 residues. The CDR3 sequence is CASSIIAGSDTEAFF. DNA of the CDR3: TGTGCCAGTAGTATAATCGCGGGCAGCGACACTGAAGCTTTCTTT.

This clone was seen a handful of times. The chain couples TRBV7-6 to TRBJ2-1; a possible D gene is TRBD1 (6 bases). Trimming stripped 5 bases from V and 5 bases from J, with 13 bases between. CDR3 size: 14 residues. The V gene's germline CDR1 is SGHVS and CDR2 FNYEAQ. CDR3 residues: CASSPVAGDNEQFF. CDR3 nucleotides: TGTGCCAGCAGCCCAGTTGCAGGGGACAATGAGCAGTTCTTC.

The chain combines TRBV27 with TRBJ2-1; 8 nucleotides line up with TRBD1. V lost 4 bases, J lost 9 bases, and 11 bases stayed unmatched. From germline, CDR1 is MNHEY and CDR2 SMNVEV (reference sequence). The CDR3 length is 15 residues. The CDR3 region has the DNA TGTGCCAGCAGTTCGGCGGACAGGGCCACCGTTGAGCAGTTCTTC. Protein: CASSSADRATVEQFF.

This clone has only a few counts. This CDR3 is CASSEGGSHEQYF. CDR3 DNA: TGTGCCAGCAGTGAAGGGGGATCACACGAGCAGTACTTC. This chain joins TRBV2 and TRBJ2-7, with D unclear. The CDR3 spans 13 residues. The V gene's germline CDR1 is SNHLY and CDR2 FYNNEI. Trimming left V 1 base short and J 5 bases short, with 9 bases between.

In its sample, this clone was seen a few times. This sequence joins TRBV4-1 and TRBJ2-5; no reliable D call. In germline, CDR1 is MGHRA, CDR2 YSYEKL. The CDR3 spans 14 residues. Trimming shortened V by 4 bases and J by 1 base, and 10 bases separated the two germline ends. CDR3 nucleotides: TGCGCCAGCAGCCCTAGAACGAGCCAAGAGACCCAGTACTTC. Amino acid sequence: CASSPRTSQETQYF.

This clone has a handful of counts. The chain uses TRBV27 and TRBJ2-5; no definite D call. Per germline, CDR1 MNHEY and CDR2 SMNVEV (reference sequence). The CDR3 loop spans 14 amino acids. Trimming cost V 7 bases and J 7 bases, with 19 bases left between them. Here the CDR3 DNA reads TGTGCCAGCACCAACCTCGGTCGGGCTAGGACCCAGTACTTC. This translates into CASTNLGRARTQYF.

In this sample, this clone turned up a few times. The V and J genes are TRBV10-1 and TRBJ2-3; 9 bases agree with TRBD1. Germline values: CDR1 WNHNN, CDR2 SYGVQD (reference sequence). The CDR3 contains 15 residues. V was clipped by 2 bases and J by 6 bases; unmatched bases: 6. CDR3: CASSETGTGKDTQYF. The CDR3 region has the DNA TGCGCCAGCAGTGAGACCGGGACAGGGAAGGATACGCAGTATTTT.